This entry lists 22 T cell receptor beta chains sequenced from one sample in a study of blood T cell repertoires in COVID-19. The method was immunoSEQ multiplex PCR; TCRdb's version includes in-frame clones alone and lacks a portion of them. The data hold approximately 220,000 clones, with 83% observed a single time. Specimen: PBMCs or T cells enriched from blood (not recorded which). These receptors originate from a woman aged 45-60 years who had been exposed to COVID-19.

The chain carries TRBV2 and TRBJ2-1; 7 nucleotides align to TRBD2. The CDR3 has 13 amino acids. Per the germline V gene, CDR1 is SNHLY and CDR2 is FYNNEI. The V segment lost 6 bases and the J segment 4 bases; nucleotides outside the gene matches: 3. Here the CDR3 reads CASRGGGYNEQFF. As DNA, the CDR3 is TGTGCCAGCAGGGGCGGGGGATACAATGAGCAGTTCTTC.

The V call is TRBV30, the J call TRBJ1-1; D is undetermined. Germline V gene lookup returns CDR1 GTSNPN and CDR2 SVGIG (reference sequence). Trimming stripped 0 bases from V and 5 bases from J, with 13 bases between. The CDR3 has 14 residues. In DNA, the CDR3 is TGTGCCTGGAGTGTAAAACCCCCGGAGACTGAAGCTTTCTTT. This translates into CAWSVKPPETEAFF.

The count of this clone is one. The rearrangement joins TRBV24-1 to TRBJ2-3; 9 bases map to TRBD1. The CDR3 runs to 18 residues. Germline values: CDR1 KGHDR, CDR2 SFDVKD. The trim removed 5 bases at V and 2 bases at J, leaving 13 bases unmatched. The CDR3 loop is CATSAEQGAFPNTDTQYF. The CDR3 nucleotides are TGTGCCACCAGTGCGGAACAGGGGGCCTTCCCAAACACAGATACGCAGTATTTT.

This clone came up once. The V call is TRBV4-2, the J call TRBJ2-3; 13 nucleotides line up with TRBD2. The CDR3 has 16 residues. After removal of 2 bases from V and 5 bases from J, the junction contained 4 bases not matched to a gene. Germline-derived CDR1 and CDR2 are LGHNA and YNFKEQ. As DNA, the CDR3 is TGTGCCAGCAGCCAAATGACTAGCGGGGGGCAAGATACGCAGTATTTT. It encodes CASSQMTSGGQDTQYF.

This chain joins TRBV5-8 and TRBJ1-5; D remains unclear. This CDR3 is built from 13 residues. Germline V gene data show CDR1 as SGHTS and CDR2 as YDEGEE. V lost 4 bases and J 5 bases, leaving 10 bases between the germline ends. Here the CDR3 reads CASSTYSDQPQHF. In nucleotides, the CDR3 is TGTGCCAGCAGCACGTACAGTGATCAGCCCCAGCATTTT.

The chain is built from TRBV12-3 or TRBV12-4 and TRBJ2-1; TRBD1 matches at 8 bases. The CDR3 runs to 13 residues. V gave up 10 bases and J gave up 4 bases; unmatched junction bases: 6. The DNA of the CDR3 is TGTGCCACCAGACAGGGGAGGTACAATGAGCAGTTCTTC. The encoded protein is CATRQGRYNEQFF.

The chain couples TRBV2 to TRBJ2-2, with 11 bases matching TRBD1. V dropped 7 bases and J dropped 7; count of bases not matched to a gene: 2. In germline, CDR1 is SNHLY, CDR2 FYNNEI. The CDR3 is 13 residues long. DNA for the CDR3: TGTGCCAGCAAGGGACAGGGGGTCGGGGAGCTGTTTTTT. This gives the protein CASKGQGVGELFF.

V usage is TRBV6-6 and J usage is TRBJ1-1; D unresolved. This CDR3 is built from 14 residues. V was trimmed by 2 bases and J by 1 base, leaving 8 bases between them. Germline V CDR1 and CDR2: MNHNY, SVGAGI (reference sequence). The CDR3 region has the DNA TGTGCCAGCAGTTACGTAGTCCAGAACACTGAAGCTTTCTTT. Translated: CASSYVVQNTEAFF.

This clone was seen just once. The V gene is TRBV19, the J gene TRBJ1-4; TRBD1 might be the D (6 bases). The germline CDR1 and CDR2 sequences are LNHDA and SQIVND (reference sequence). V dropped 3 bases and J dropped 8 bases, with 13 bases sitting between them. The CDR3 is made up of 14 amino acids. CDR3 residues: CASSMRGGEEKLFF. For the CDR3, the DNA is TGTGCCAGTAGTATGCGAGGGGGAGAGGAAAAACTGTTTTTT.

CDR3 DNA: TGTGCCAGCAGTCCCTCCCCTATGGACCAAGAGACCCAGTACTTC. Amino acid sequence: CASSPSPMDQETQYF. The chain combines TRBV27 with TRBJ2-5; D not certain. Trimming took 5 bases from V and 0 from J, leaving 13 bases between them. This CDR3 comprises 15 residues. Germline V gene data show CDR1 as MNHEY and CDR2 as SMNVEV (reference sequence).

CDR3 sequence (DNA): TGTGCCATCAGCCCGGGACAGAGAAACTATGGCTACACCTTC. Its translation: CAISPGQRNYGYTF. The chain uses TRBV10-3 and TRBJ1-2, with 7 nucleotides matching TRBD1. The ends lost 6 bases at V and 2 bases at J; junction bases unmatched: 6. The CDR3 totals 14 residues. Germline lookup yields CDR1 ENHRY and CDR2 SYGVKD.

The chain employs TRBV2 and TRBJ1-1; the D gene is possibly TRBD1 (6 bases). CDR3 size: 14 residues. V lost 4 bases and J lost 5, with 14 bases in between. Germline V lookup: CDR1 SNHLY, CDR2 FYNNEI. The CDR3 loop is CASSVVAQGTEAFF. Here the CDR3 DNA reads TGTGCCAGCAGTGTAGTGGCCCAGGGGACTGAAGCTTTCTTT.

This clone was seen just once. CDR3 in amino acids: CASSDRSYSNQPQHF. The CDR3, as DNA: TGTGCCAGCAGCGACAGGAGTTATAGCAATCAGCCCCAGCATTTT. The chain uses TRBV7-8 and TRBJ1-5, with D perhaps TRBD1 (6 bases). This CDR3 is built from 15 residues. In germline, CDR1 is SGHVS, CDR2 FQNEAQ. Trimming left V 5 bases short and J 0 bases short, with 11 bases between.

The genes are TRBV10-3 and TRBJ1-2; tentatively, D is TRBD1 (5 bases). CDR1 and CDR2 (germline): ENHRY, SYGVKD. Trimming removed 9 bases at V and 0 bases at J, with 17 bases between. The CDR3 covers 15 residues. The CDR3 is CAIGPGGITNYGYTF. The CDR3 nucleotides read TGTGCCATTGGGCCGGGGGGGATCACTAACTATGGCTACACCTTC.

The chain is built from TRBV29-1 and TRBJ1-1; 7 bases match TRBD1. The CDR3 is made up of 10 amino acids. J gave up 10 bases and V 7 bases, and 6 bases lay outside the gene matches. Per germline, CDR1 SQVTM and CDR2 ANQGSEA. The CDR3 loop is CSAFRDRAFF. CDR3 DNA: TGCAGCGCTTTCCGGGACAGAGCTTTCTTT.

The V and J genes are TRBV18 and TRBJ1-1; 8 nucleotides align to TRBD1. Germline lookup yields CDR1 KGHSH and CDR2 LQKENI. The CDR3 contains 14 residues. V was pared by 6 bases and J by 2 bases, with 5 bases of the junction left unmatched. CDR3 DNA sequence: TGTGCCAGCTCTTCGGACAGGGTAAACACTGAAGCTTTCTTT. It yields the protein CASSSDRVNTEAFF.

The chain joins TRBV19 to TRBJ1-1, with D uncertain. The germline V gene encodes CDR1 LNHDA and CDR2 SQIVND (reference sequence). Between the trimmed V and J ends, which lost 3 bases and 6 bases, there was a span of 14 bases. The CDR3 runs 14 residues. CDR3 sequence (DNA): TGTGCCAGTAGTATTCGGGGATTCGGCGCTGAAGCTTTCTTT. Its protein is CASSIRGFGAEAFF.

The chain has TRBV9 and TRBJ1-2; D is perhaps TRBD1 (6 bases). This CDR3 has 14 amino acids. Germline lookup yields CDR1 SGDLS and CDR2 YYNGEE. Trimming removed 3 bases at V and 3 bases at J, with 12 bases between. The CDR3 spells CASSANRAYYGYTF. The CDR3 region has the DNA TGTGCCAGCAGCGCGAACAGGGCTTACTATGGCTACACCTTC.

The chain employs TRBV7-2 and TRBJ2-3; D perhaps matches TRBD2 (6 bases). With 6 bases removed from V and 6 bases from J, the gap between germline ends came to 16 bases. This CDR3 has 14 residues. The V gene's germline CDR1 is SGHTA and CDR2 FQGNSA. The CDR3 region has the DNA TGTGCCAGCAGTCGCATCCTTGGGGGGGATACGCAGTATTTT. Residues: CASSRILGGDTQYF.

This sequence joins TRBV5-4 and TRBJ2-3, with D possibly being TRBD1 (6 bases). The CDR3 runs to 15 residues. Germline CDR1 is SGHNT and CDR2 is YYREEE (reference sequence). The V end lost 4 bases, the J end lost 1 base, and 13 bases lay between the germline ends. The CDR3 region is CASSPSRQGTDTQYF. Here the CDR3 DNA reads TGTGCCAGCAGCCCTTCTAGACAGGGCACAGATACGCAGTATTTT.

This clone was seen a few times. The rearrangement joins TRBV7-2 to TRBJ1-2, with D maybe TRBD1 (6 bases). V was pared by 8 bases and J by 4 bases, with 23 bases between. Germline V gene lookup returns CDR1 SGHTA and CDR2 FQGNSA. CDR3 length equals 16 residues. For the CDR3, the DNA is TGTGCCAGCGGAGGATCAGGGGAAAGTTCATTCTATGGCTACACCTTC. As protein: CASGGSGESSFYGYTF.

The chain carries TRBV19 and TRBJ2-1; 7 positions match TRBD2. CDR3 size: 15 residues. Losses at the gene ends were 1 base for V and 3 bases for J; bases not matched to a gene: 3. Germline CDR1 is LNHDA and CDR2 is SQIVND (reference sequence). The CDR3 DNA reads as TGTGCCAGTAGTATAGGAGGCGGGGGCTACAATGAGCAGTTCTTC. Residues: CASSIGGGGYNEQFF. Full variable domain (missing parts from reference TRBV19 and TRBJ2-1): DGGITQSPKYLFRKEGQNVTLSCEQNLNHDAMYWYRQDPGQGLRLIYYSQIVNDFQKGDIAEGYSVSREKKESFPLTVTSAQKNPTAFYLCASSIGGGGYNEQFFGPGTRLTVL.